One and the same sample provided the 16 T cell receptor beta chains below, sequenced in a study of shared T cell receptors in the human thymus. Sequencing was performed with immunoSEQ multiplex PCR; in TCRdb, only in-frame clones are kept and a portion is missing. The sample contains approximately 580,000 clones, approximately 78% of which appear only once. These data were likewise used in another study, on human thymus T cells.

The specimen was thymocytes. The receptor set was obtained from a boy in the first two years of life with a congenital heart defect.

This sequence joins TRBV4-1 and TRBJ2-2; the match to TRBD2 covers 16 bases. V lost 5 bases, J lost 3 bases, and 6 bases stayed unmatched. CDR1 and CDR2 from the germline V gene are MGHRA and YSYEKL. This CDR3 region has 18 residues. The CDR3 is CASSSGLAGGPHTGELFF. CDR3 DNA sequence: TGCGCCAGCAGCTCGGGACTAGCGGGAGGGCCGCACACCGGGGAGCTGTTTTTT.

V is TRBV15 and J is TRBJ1-1; a possible D gene is TRBD1 (5 bases). Germline CDR1 and CDR2: LNHNV and YYDKDF (reference sequence). The V gene lost 5 bases and the J gene lost 5 bases, with 18 bases spanning the gap. The CDR3 covers 15 residues. The CDR3 DNA is TGTGCCACCAGCGATTTCGGGGGAATGCGGACTGAAGCTTTCTTT. Residues: CATSDFGGMRTEAFF.

The chain carries TRBV4-1 and TRBJ2-1; 11 bases are a match to TRBD2. Germline V gives CDR1 MGHRA, CDR2 YSYEKL. V lost 4 bases to trimming and J lost 5 bases; unmatched junction nucleotides: 10. CDR3 length equals 17 residues. The DNA of the CDR3 is TGCGCCAGCAGCCCTCTGACTAGCGGGAACTTACACAATGAGCAGTTCTTC. Encoded protein: CASSPLTSGNLHNEQFF.

The rearrangement links TRBV4-2 to TRBJ2-7; D ambiguous. This CDR3 is built from 16 residues. V dropped 1 base and J dropped 2 bases, with 15 bases sitting between them. Per the germline V gene, CDR1 is LGHNA and CDR2 is YNFKEQ. The CDR3 DNA is TGTGCCAGCAGCCAAGTTACCAGCTCGGGTACCTACGAGCAGTACTTC. The encoded protein is CASSQVTSSGTYEQYF.

The chain combines TRBV7-2 with TRBJ1-1, with D unclear. Trimming cost V 5 bases and J 0 bases, with 16 bases left between them. There are 16 residues in the CDR3. Germline V CDR1 and CDR2: SGHTA, FQGNSA. CDR3 amino acids: CASSHEERLMNTEAFF. CDR3 sequence (DNA): TGTGCCAGCAGCCACGAGGAAAGGTTAATGAACACTGAAGCTTTCTTT.

This chain connects TRBV27 to TRBJ1-1, with a weak D call TRBD1 (5 bases). CDR1 and CDR2 from the germline V gene are MNHEY and SMNVEV (reference sequence). The CDR3 contains 14 residues. Trimming removed 7 bases from V and 3 bases from J, with 15 bases in between. CDR3 protein: CASTSGGRDTEAFF. DNA of the CDR3: TGTGCCAGCACCTCGGGGGGTCGCGACACTGAAGCTTTCTTT.

This clone showed up just once. This chain links TRBV5-1 with TRBJ2-7; 10 positions match TRBD1. V shed 3 bases, J shed 2 bases, and the junction held 8 bases outside the gene matches. Per germline, CDR1 SGHRS and CDR2 YFSETQ. The CDR3 is 16 residues long. CDR3 region: CASSSPRQGAPYEQYF. The CDR3 DNA reads TGCGCCAGCAGCTCACCCCGACAGGGGGCCCCCTACGAGCAGTACTTC. Together with reference TRBV5-1 and TRBJ2-7, the CDR3 gives the full variable domain: KAGVTQTPRYLIKTRGQQVTLSCSPISGHRSVSWYQQTPGQGLQFLFEYFSETQRNKGNFPGRFSGRQFSNSRSEMNVSTLELGDSALYLCASSSPRQGAPYEQYFGPGTRLTVT.

The chain links TRBV11-2 to TRBJ1-1; TRBD1 aligns across 7 bases. This CDR3 is 14 amino acids long. The V gene end was trimmed by 1 base and the J gene end by 7 bases; junction bases not matched to a gene: 6. The germline V gene has CDR1 SGHAT and CDR2 FQNNGV. CDR3 sequence reads: CASSLGAGGDEAFF. The CDR3 DNA reads as TGTGCCAGCAGCTTAGGTGCAGGGGGAGATGAAGCTTTCTTT.

The gene calls are TRBV6-1 and TRBJ2-7, with 7 bases aligning to TRBD2. CDR1 is MNHNS and CDR2 is SASEGT in the germline V gene. The CDR3 length is 16 residues. V lost 2 bases and J lost 3; bases outside the gene matches: 10. As DNA, the CDR3 is TGTGCCAGCAGTGAATTAGAGGGGACTACCCGCTACGAGCAGTACTTC. Its protein is CASSELEGTTRYEQYF.

This chain joins TRBV27 and TRBJ1-6; D not certain. This CDR3 spans 17 amino acids. Per germline, CDR1 MNHEY and CDR2 SMNVEV (reference sequence). V was cut by 6 bases and J by 0 bases, with 15 bases left in between. CDR3 in DNA: TGTGCCAGCAGCCCCCGCAGGCCCCTCTCCTATAATTCACCCCTCCACTTT. Protein: CASSPRRPLSYNSPLHF.

The chain has TRBV14 and TRBJ2-7; 11 bases are shared with TRBD1. The CDR3 runs to 16 residues. The germline V gene has CDR1 SGHDN and CDR2 FVKESK. V lost 1 base and J lost 3; bases outside the gene matches: 5. The CDR3 is CASSQAGQGAGYEQYF. The CDR3 nucleotides are TGTGCCAGCAGCCAAGCTGGACAGGGGGCTGGCTACGAGCAGTACTTC.

V gene TRBV5-1 combines with J gene TRBJ1-3; 8 nucleotides align to TRBD1. This CDR3 spans 17 amino acids. V trimming: 3 bases; J trimming: 3 bases; junction bases outside the gene matches: 11. Per the germline V gene, CDR1 is SGHRS and CDR2 is YFSETQ. The CDR3 sequence is CASSSEDRVGNGNTIYF. CDR3 bases: TGCGCCAGCAGCTCGGAGGACAGGGTGGGGAATGGAAACACCATATATTTT.

With respect to this clone: Distinct nucleotide sequences in the sample also encode this CDR3. The V call is TRBV30, the J call TRBJ2-1, with D possibly matching TRBD2 (6 bases). Germline CDR1 reads GTSNPN; CDR2 reads SVGIG (reference sequence). Between the trimmed V and J ends, which lost 0 bases and 8 bases, there was a span of 20 bases. This CDR3 spans 16 amino acids. CDR3 in DNA: TGTGCCTGGAGTGTCCCCGGGACTCTAATAGGTGATGAGCAGTTCTTC. This encodes CAWSVPGTLIGDEQFF.

The gene calls are TRBV4-3 and TRBJ2-2; the match to TRBD2 covers 9 bases. The V and J ends lost 4 bases and 5 bases, in that order; junction bases with no gene match: 17. The germline V gene encodes CDR1 LGHNA and CDR2 YSLEER. This CDR3 contains 19 residues. In DNA form, the CDR3 reads TGCGCCAGCAGCCCCAAGTGGGGACTAGCCCCCAAGAAAACCGGGGAGCTGTTTTTT. It encodes CASSPKWGLAPKKTGELFF.

The table lists this clone with a count of one. The rearrangement links TRBV28 to TRBJ2-3; D might be TRBD1 (6 bases). Germline V gene data show CDR1 as MDHEN and CDR2 as SYDVKM. Trimming stripped 7 bases from V and 0 bases from J, with 17 bases between. CDR3 length equals 16 residues. The CDR3 DNA reads TGTGCCAGCACGGCACGACCGCAGGGGAGCACAGATACGCAGTATTTT. Protein product: CASTARPQGSTDTQYF.

The genes are TRBV7-9 and TRBJ1-1, with D possibly matching TRBD1 (6 bases). CDR3 size: 13 residues. Trimming took 5 bases from V and 6 from J, leaving 13 bases between them. Germline V gene sequence: CDR1 SEHNR, CDR2 FQNEAQ (reference sequence). The CDR3 region is CASSPGESPEAFF. CDR3 nucleotides: TGTGCCAGCAGCCCAGGGGAGAGCCCTGAAGCTTTCTTT. The complete variable domain, with remaining parts taken from reference TRBV7-9 and TRBJ1-1, reads DTGVSQNPRHKITKRGQNVTFRCDPISEHNRLYWYRQTLGQGPEFLTYFQNEAQLEKSRLLSDRFSAERPKGSFSTLEIQRTEQGDSAMYLCASSPGESPEAFFGQGTRLTVV.